This T cell receptor beta chain was identified during a study of shared clonotypes between healthy human individuals. As concerns this clone: What it binds is unknown.

Produced via immunoSEQ multiplex PCR; TCRdb's table is partial and in-frame only. This sample has approximately 1,500,000 clones, with approximately 98% found just once. Broader study findings: Sampling covered blood only; tissue repertoires likely differ. Researchers found naive subsets generally carried larger estimated richness than memory subsets. It was the non-shared clonotypes that had lower generation probabilities than clonotypes shared by all four donors.

A split of CD4+ cells into CD45RA+ naive and CD45RA-negative memory subsets was performed. This CDR3 contains 13 residues. Deletions cut 1 base from V and 5 bases from J, with 10 bases between. Germline V lookup: CDR1 SGHKS, CDR2 YYEKEE (reference sequence). The receptor was isolated from a man aged 30-40 years in good health. The chain links TRBV5-5 to TRBJ2-7; no clear D. The sample was naive CD4+ T cells sorted from blood. The sample's subset: CD45RA+ positively selected. The CDR3 sequence: CASSLINFHEQYF. As DNA, the CDR3 is TGTGCCAGCAGCTTGATAAACTTCCACGAGCAGTACTTC.